A single sample is the source of the 16 T cell receptor beta chains below, sequenced in a study of cytotoxic CD8 clonotypes in ibrutinib-treated CLL. The method was immunoSEQ multiplex PCR; TCRdb's version includes in-frame clones alone and lacks a portion of them. The table shows some 200,000 clones, with 75% to 80% occurring only once. The input for sequencing was PBMCs, taken after 12 months of ibrutinib treatment. The receptor source for this set is a human donor with chronic lymphocytic leukemia.

V gene TRBV6-6 combines with J gene TRBJ2-1, with 7 bases lining up with TRBD2. Germline assignment: CDR1 MNHNY and CDR2 SVGAGI (reference sequence). V gave up 1 base and J gave up 6 bases; unmatched junction bases: 9. This CDR3 has 16 residues. CDR3 DNA sequence: TGTGCCAGCAGTTACTTGGACGTCGCGGGGGTCAATGAGCAGTTCTTC. Its protein product is CASSYLDVAGVNEQFF.

The chain couples TRBV5-4 to TRBJ1-4; D ambiguous. This CDR3 has 14 residues. Trimming shortened V by 6 bases and J by 8 bases, and 17 bases separated the two germline ends. In germline, CDR1 is SGHNT, CDR2 YYREEE (reference sequence). CDR3 in DNA: TGTGCCAGCAACAAATCATCACCGGCCGAAAAACTGTTTTTT. Translation gives CASNKSSPAEKLFF. Full variable domain (missing parts from reference TRBV5-4 and TRBJ1-4): ETGVTQSPTHLIKTRGQQVTLRCSSQSGHNTVSWYQQALGQGPQFIFQYYREEENGRGNFPPRFSGLQFPNYSSELNVNALELDDSALYLCASNKSSPAEKLFFGSGTQLSVL.

V usage is TRBV9 and J usage is TRBJ2-3; 10 bases align to TRBD2. Germline V gene sequence: CDR1 SGDLS, CDR2 YYNGEE. Trimming took 0 bases from V and 2 from J; bases not matched to a gene: 3. This CDR3 is built from 16 residues. Here the CDR3 DNA reads TGTGCCAGCAGCGTAGGAGCGGGGGGGCCCACAGATACGCAGTATTTT. Its protein product is CASSVGAGGPTDTQYF.

This chain links TRBV5-6 with TRBJ2-5, with D possibly TRBD2 on 6 matching bases. Per the germline V gene, CDR1 is SGHDT and CDR2 is YYEEEE. Trimming took off 0 bases at V and 7 bases at J, with 7 bases between the two ends. CDR3 size: 12 residues. The CDR3 spells CASSLDGGTQYF. The CDR3 DNA follows: TGTGCCAGCAGCTTGGACGGGGGGACCCAGTACTTC.

The chain joins TRBV10-3 to TRBJ2-7; D is possibly TRBD1 (5 bases). The germline CDR1 and CDR2 sequences are ENHRY and SYGVKD. V lost 3 bases, J lost 5 bases, and 8 bases lay in between. CDR3 length equals 12 residues. CDR3 DNA: TGTGCCATCAGTGACAGGGCCCACGAGCAGTACTTC. Translated: CAISDRAHEQYF.

The V and J genes are TRBV5-1 and TRBJ1-1; D possibly corresponds to TRBD1 (5 bases). Between the trimmed V and J ends, which lost 3 bases and 1 base, there was a span of 10 bases. CDR3 length: 14 amino acids. Germline CDR1 SGHRS, CDR2 YFSETQ. CDR3 sequence: CASSSPGGNTEAFF. In DNA form, the CDR3 reads TGCGCCAGCAGCTCCCCCGGGGGGAACACTGAAGCTTTCTTT.

The rearrangement joins TRBV29-1 to TRBJ2-7; 7 bases line up with TRBD2. Germline V lookup: CDR1 SQVTM, CDR2 ANQGSEA. The V and J ends lost 4 bases and 6 bases, in that order; junction bases with no gene match: 6. The CDR3 totals 12 residues. CDR3 sequence: CSVAPREGEQYF. As DNA, the CDR3 is TGCAGCGTTGCCCCCAGGGAGGGCGAGCAGTACTTC.

The V and J genes are TRBV4-1 and TRBJ1-1; the D is unclear. This CDR3 is built from 13 residues. Trimming took off 3 bases at V and 1 base at J, with 6 bases between the two ends. Per germline, CDR1 MGHRA and CDR2 YSYEKL. The CDR3 reads CASSHERNTEAFF. In DNA, the CDR3 is TGCGCCAGCAGCCACGAAAGGAACACTGAAGCTTTCTTT.

This chain joins TRBV5-1 and TRBJ2-5, with 7 bases aligning to TRBD1. From germline, CDR1 is SGHRS and CDR2 YFSETQ. The junction had 13 bases not matched to a gene; V was cut back by 3 bases and J by 2 bases. There are 17 residues in the CDR3. The CDR3 bases are TGCGCCAGCAGCTATACCGGGACAGATTCCCTTCAAGAGACCCAGTACTTC. It specifies CASSYTGTDSLQETQYF.

V is TRBV7-9 and J is TRBJ2-3; TRBD1 matches at 8 bases. The CDR3 contains 16 residues. The germline V gene encodes CDR1 SEHNR and CDR2 FQNEAQ (reference sequence). Unmatched junction bases numbered 4, after V lost 1 base and J lost 1 base. This chain's CDR3 is CASSLGTGSGTDTQYF. CDR3 nucleotide sequence: TGTGCCAGCAGCTTAGGGACAGGGTCGGGCACAGATACGCAGTATTTT.

The genes are TRBV15 and TRBJ2-5; tentatively, D is TRBD1 or TRBD2 (7 bases each). Germline-derived CDR1 and CDR2 are LNHNV and YYDKDF (reference sequence). CDR3 length equals 15 residues. With 5 bases removed from V and 5 bases from J, the gap between germline ends came to 18 bases. This CDR3 reads CATSGTRQGGETQYF. CDR3 bases: TGTGCCACCAGCGGGACCAGACAGGGAGGGGAGACCCAGTACTTC.

There are a few counts of this clone. The chain uses TRBV9 and TRBJ1-2; TRBD1 is a possible D gene (6 bases). The CDR3 loop spans 14 amino acids. Trimming cost V 4 bases and J 7 bases, with 17 bases left between them. The germline V gene has CDR1 SGDLS and CDR2 YYNGEE. CDR3 loop: CASSPSGGAFGYTF. CDR3 bases: TGTGCCAGCAGCCCTAGCGGGGGCGCCTTTGGCTACACCTTC.

This clone has a single count. The chain recombines TRBV27 with TRBJ2-4, with no clear D. Germline V gives CDR1 MNHEY, CDR2 SMNVEV (reference sequence). The CDR3 has 15 amino acids. V lost 8 bases and J lost 0, with 14 bases in between. The CDR3 protein is CASPRPYLAKNIQYF. The CDR3 nucleotides read TGTGCCAGCCCGCGACCCTACTTAGCCAAAAACATTCAGTACTTC.

The chain joins TRBV29-1 to TRBJ2-7; D could derive from TRBD1 or TRBD2 (5 bases each). Germline V gives CDR1 SQVTM, CDR2 ANQGSEA. The CDR3 runs to 14 residues. V lost 6 bases and J lost 6, with 21 bases in between. Written as DNA, the CDR3 is TGCAGCGTAGAGATCGGGACGGGGCCTGCCGAGCAGTACTTC. Amino acid sequence: CSVEIGTGPAEQYF.

This clone was picked up a small number of times. At one boundary the junction diverges from the germline segment, which might be a read error. Other DNA sequences within the sample encode an identical CDR3. V and J are TRBV7-7 and TRBJ2-3; D gene uncertain. Germline V lookup: CDR1 SSHAT, CDR2 FNYEAQ (reference sequence). This CDR3 contains 13 residues. CDR3 region: CASSLDSTDTQYF. The CDR3 nucleotides are TGTGCTAGCAGCTTAGATAGCACAGATACGCAGTATTTT.

This chain connects TRBV5-1 to TRBJ2-6; no reliable D call. The CDR3 length is 14 residues. Between the trimmed V and J ends, which lost 4 bases and 0 bases, there was a span of 5 bases. Germline V gene data show CDR1 as SGHRS and CDR2 as YFSETQ. The CDR3 region has the DNA TGCGCCAGCAGCGAAAACTCTGGGGCCAACGTCCTGACTTTC. Its translation: CASSENSGANVLTF. Full variable domain (rest looked up from reference TRBV5-1 and TRBJ2-6): KAGVTQTPRYLIKTRGQQVTLSCSPISGHRSVSWYQQTPGQGLQFLFEYFSETQRNKGNFPGRFSGRQFSNSRSEMNVSTLELGDSALYLCASSENSGANVLTFGAGSRLTVL.